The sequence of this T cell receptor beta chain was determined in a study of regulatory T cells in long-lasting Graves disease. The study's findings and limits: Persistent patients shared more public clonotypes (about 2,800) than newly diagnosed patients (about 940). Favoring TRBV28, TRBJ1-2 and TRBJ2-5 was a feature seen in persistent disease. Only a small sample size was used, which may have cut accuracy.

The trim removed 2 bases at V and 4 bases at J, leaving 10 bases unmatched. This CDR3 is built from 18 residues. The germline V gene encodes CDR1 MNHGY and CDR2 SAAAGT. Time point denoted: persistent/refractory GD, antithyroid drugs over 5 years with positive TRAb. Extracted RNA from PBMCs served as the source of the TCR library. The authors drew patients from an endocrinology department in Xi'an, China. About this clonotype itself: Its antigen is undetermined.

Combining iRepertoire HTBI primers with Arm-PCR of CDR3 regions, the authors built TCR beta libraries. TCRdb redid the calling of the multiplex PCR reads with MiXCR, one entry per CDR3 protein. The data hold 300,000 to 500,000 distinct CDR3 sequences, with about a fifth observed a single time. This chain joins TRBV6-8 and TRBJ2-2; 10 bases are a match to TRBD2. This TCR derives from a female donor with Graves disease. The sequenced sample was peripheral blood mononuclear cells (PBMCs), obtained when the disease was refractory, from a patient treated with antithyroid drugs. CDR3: CASSYPDLAGVSTGELFF. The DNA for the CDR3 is TGTGCCAGCAGTTACCCAGATCTAGCGGGAGTCAGCACCGGGGAGCTGTTTTTT.